The 30 T cell receptor beta chains below all came from one sample that was sequenced in a study of T cell repertoires in cytomegalovirus infection. Which antigens these TCRs recognize remains unknown. TCRdb reprocessed the reads with MiXCR, giving one entry per CDR3 protein. The profile covers just under 500,000 distinct CDR3 sequences, with 30% to 35% appearing a single time and 15% to 20% taken by the ten largest. The sample was cultured PBMCs, taken from culture after CMV antigen stimulation. The source is a human donor in good health (CMV status not recorded). Some clones in this sample may be carry-over from other donors' samples.

The table lists this clonotype with a few counts. The chain couples TRBV28 to TRBJ2-7; D perhaps matches TRBD1 (5 bases). The germline V gene has CDR1 MDHEN and CDR2 SYDVKM. CDR3 length: 15 residues. Trimming took off 5 bases at V and 2 bases at J, with 16 bases between the two ends. The CDR3 reads CASSPGHARTYEQYF. The CDR3 nucleotides read TGTGCCAGCAGTCCTGGACACGCACGAACCTACGAGCAGTACTTC. The full variable domain, completed using reference TRBV28 and TRBJ2-7, is DVKVTQSSRYLVKRTGEKVFLECVQDMDHENMFWYRQDPGLGLRLIYFSYDVKMKEKGDIPEGYSVSREKKERFSLILESASTNQTSMYLCASSPGHARTYEQYFGPGTRLTVT.

The chain joins TRBV7-6 to TRBJ2-3; 10 bases map to TRBD2. The CDR3 spans 17 residues. V shed 4 bases, J shed 0 bases, and the junction held 7 bases outside the gene matches. Germline assignment: CDR1 SGHVS and CDR2 FNYEAQ. This CDR3 reads CASSSPAGGSSTDTQYF. DNA for the CDR3: TGTGCCAGCAGCTCGCCAGCGGGAGGGTCTAGCACAGATACGCAGTATTTT. The variable domain in full, completed from reference TRBV7-6 and TRBJ2-3, reads GAGVSQSPRYKVTKRGQDVALRCDPISGHVSLYWYRQALGQGPEFLTYFNYEAQQDKSGLPNDRFSAERPEGSISTLTIQRTEQRDSAMYRCASSSPAGGSSTDTQYFGPGTRLTVL.

This rearrangement joins TRBV12-3 or TRBV12-4 to TRBJ2-7, with D tentatively TRBD1 (6 bases). Trimming left V 3 bases short and J 3 bases short, with 12 bases between. CDR3 length equals 14 residues. The CDR3 DNA reads as TGTGCCAGCAGTTTTCAGGGGATAGTCTACGAGCAGTACTTC. It is translated as CASSFQGIVYEQYF.

V gene TRBV20-1 combines with J gene TRBJ1-2, with D perhaps TRBD1 (5 bases). Germline V gene lookup returns CDR1 DFQATT and CDR2 SNEGSKA (reference sequence). This CDR3 has 13 amino acids. Trimming took 3 bases from V and 4 from J, leaving 12 bases between them. DNA of the CDR3: TGCAGTGCTAGTTCAGGGTACGGCTATGGCTACACCTTC. Translated, it gives CSASSGYGYGYTF.

Only a few counts were recorded for this clonotype. V usage is TRBV5-8 and J usage is TRBJ2-3; the match to TRBD2 covers 12 bases. The CDR3 is 15 amino acids. J was trimmed by 4 bases and V by 4 bases; bases with no gene match: 4. The germline V gene has CDR1 SGHTS and CDR2 YDEGEE. CDR3 in amino acids: CASSPRLAGADTQYF. The DNA of the CDR3 is TGTGCCAGCAGCCCAAGACTAGCGGGAGCAGATACGCAGTATTTT.

This clonotype was recorded a few times. The genes are TRBV30 and TRBJ1-1, with D possibly being TRBD1 (5 bases). The V and J ends lost 0 bases and 5 bases respectively, with 10 bases between them. Germline values: CDR1 GTSNPN, CDR2 SVGIG (reference sequence). This CDR3 has 13 residues. CDR3: CAWSVRGETEAFF. As DNA, the CDR3 is TGTGCCTGGAGTGTAAGAGGGGAAACTGAAGCTTTCTTT.

This chain links TRBV7-9 with TRBJ2-1, with D tentatively TRBD1 (5 bases). The CDR3 sequence is 14 residues long. Germline lookup yields CDR1 SEHNR and CDR2 FQNEAQ (reference sequence). V lost 0 bases to trimming and J lost 5 bases, with 8 bases between them. CDR3 region: CASSLAGLHNEQFF. CDR3 bases: TGTGCCAGCAGCTTAGCGGGGCTCCACAATGAGCAGTTCTTC.

The V call is TRBV6-5, the J call TRBJ1-2; 10 nucleotides match TRBD1. CDR1 is MNHEY, CDR2 SVGAGI, per germline. The CDR3 is 13 amino acids. J lost 7 bases, V lost 7 bases, and 6 bases had no gene match. The CDR3 protein is CASKMTGGGGYTF. In DNA form, the CDR3 reads TGTGCCAGCAAAATGACAGGGGGCGGTGGCTACACCTTC.

V gene TRBV7-2 combines with J gene TRBJ1-5, with D tentatively TRBD1 (5 bases). Germline CDR1 reads SGHTA; CDR2 reads FQGNSA. CDR3 length equals 15 residues. V lost 5 bases and J 0 bases, leaving 11 bases between the germline ends. The CDR3 protein is CASSPDGGSNQPQHF. CDR3 nucleotides: TGTGCCAGCAGCCCCGACGGGGGTAGCAATCAGCCCCAGCATTTT.

The chain combines TRBV7-2 with TRBJ1-4, with D unresolved. The V end lost 5 bases, the J end lost 7 bases, and 14 bases lay between the germline ends. Per germline, CDR1 SGHTA and CDR2 FQGNSA. The CDR3 consists of 14 residues. This CDR3 reads CASSPLNVREKLFF. The CDR3 DNA is TGTGCCAGCAGCCCCCTTAATGTTCGTGAAAAACTGTTTTTT. Together with reference TRBV7-2 and TRBJ1-4, the CDR3 gives the full variable domain: GAGVSQSPSNKVTEKGKDVELRCDPISGHTALYWYRQSLGQGLEFLIYFQGNSAPDKSGLPSDRFSAERTGGSVSTLTIQRTQQEDSAVYLCASSPLNVREKLFFGSGTQLSVL.

As regards this clonotype: The junction departs from germline at one end; a sequencing error may be responsible. This chain uses TRBV28 with TRBJ2-4; possible D gene TRBD1, 6 bases. In germline, CDR1 is MDHEN, CDR2 SYDVKM. CDR3 length: 15 residues. In DNA form, the CDR3 reads TGTGCCAGCAGCTTATGGGACACGGCCAAAAACATTCAGTACTTC. It translates to CASSLWDTAKNIQYF.

In its sample, this clonotype was seen a few times. CDR3 coding DNA: TGTGCCAGCAGTTTAAAGGGGGGATATAATTCACCCCTCCACTTT. It yields the protein CASSLKGGYNSPLHF. The rearrangement links TRBV28 to TRBJ1-6; a possible D gene is TRBD1 (6 bases). The length of the CDR3 is 15 residues. Between the trimmed V and J ends, which lost 2 bases and 4 bases, there was a span of 9 bases. Germline assignment: CDR1 MDHEN and CDR2 SYDVKM.

This chain joins TRBV24-1 and TRBJ2-1, with D hard to call. This CDR3 region has 18 residues. The V gene's germline CDR1 is KGHDR and CDR2 SFDVKD. Trimming removed 4 bases at V and 2 bases at J, with 20 bases between. CDR3 region: CATSDFGSSVGTYNEQFF. The CDR3 nucleotides are TGTGCCACCAGTGACTTTGGATCTTCCGTAGGCACCTACAATGAGCAGTTCTTC.

This clonotype was seen ten or more times. The chain has TRBV7-2 and TRBJ2-7; TRBD2 agrees at 10 bases. Germline CDR1 reads SGHTA; CDR2 reads FQGNSA. V was pared by 0 bases and J by 0 bases, with 8 bases of the junction left unmatched. The CDR3 has 18 amino acids. CDR3 region: CASSLARTSGNFSYEQYF. As DNA, the CDR3 is TGTGCCAGCAGCTTAGCGCGAACTAGCGGGAACTTCTCCTACGAGCAGTACTTC.

This clonotype has a handful of counts. V gene TRBV15 combines with J gene TRBJ2-7, with D possibly matching TRBD1 (5 bases). The germline V gene has CDR1 LNHNV and CDR2 YYDKDF (reference sequence). V lost 0 bases and J 4 bases, leaving 10 bases between the germline ends. CDR3 length: 14 residues. In DNA form, the CDR3 reads TGTGCCACCAGCAGAGATTTGGCAGGGTACGAGCAGTACTTC. This gives the protein CATSRDLAGYEQYF.

The CDR3 DNA is TGTGCCAGCAGTTACCCCGCCCGGAGGAATGAGGATACCCAGTACTTC. Encoded protein: CASSYPARRNEDTQYF. This chain connects TRBV6-2 or TRBV6-3 to TRBJ2-5; possible D gene TRBD2, 5 bases. Germline V lookup: CDR1 MNHEY, CDR2 SVGEGT. V lost 2 bases and J lost 8, with 21 bases in between. The length of the CDR3 is 16 residues.

This clonotype was seen more than once but under ten times. This rearrangement joins TRBV6-2 or TRBV6-3 to TRBJ2-2, with a possible D match to TRBD1 (6 bases). The CDR3 has 16 residues. V was clipped by 5 bases and J by 4 bases, with 17 bases between them. Germline lookup yields CDR1 MNHEY and CDR2 SVGEGT. The CDR3 is CASSQITGIGTGELFF. CDR3 coding DNA: TGTGCCAGCAGTCAGATCACAGGGATTGGCACCGGGGAGCTGTTTTTT.

The V gene is TRBV20-1, the J gene TRBJ2-3, with D hard to call. Germline V gene data show CDR1 as DFQATT and CDR2 as SNEGSKA (reference sequence). This CDR3 has 16 amino acids. The V end was cut by 0 bases, the J end by 2 bases, with 15 bases between. CDR3 DNA sequence: TGCAGTGCTAGAGATTACGCAGCCGCCCCCACAGATACGCAGTATTTT. Translation gives CSARDYAAAPTDTQYF.

With respect to this clonotype: A much bigger clone sits one base away, suggesting this may be a read error. CDR3 DNA sequence: TGTGCCAGCAGCCTGCGACTAGCGGGCGTCAGCACAGAAACGCAGTATTTT. Its protein product is CASSLRLAGVSTETQYF. The rearrangement links TRBV7-2 to TRBJ2-3; 10 bases are a match to TRBD2. CDR1 is SGHTA and CDR2 is FQGNSA in the germline V gene. The CDR3 consists of 17 residues. Together with reference TRBV7-2 and TRBJ2-3, the CDR3 gives the full variable domain: GAGVSQSPSNKVTEKGKDVELRCDPISGHTALYWYRQSLGQGLEFLIYFQGNSAPDKSGLPSDRFSAERTGGSVSTLTIQRTQQEDSAVYLCASSLRLAGVSTETQYFGPGTRLTVL.

The chain employs TRBV6-2 or TRBV6-3 and TRBJ2-7; TRBD1 might be the D (5 bases). The CDR3 totals 12 residues. Germline V gene data show CDR1 as MNHEY and CDR2 as SVGEGT. The germline V and J ends were trimmed by 3 bases and 10 bases, with 13 bases remaining between them. The CDR3 DNA is TGTGCCAGCAGTTATCCCCAGGGCAGACAGTACGTC. Amino acid sequence: CASSYPQGRQYV.

The V call is TRBV11-3, the J call TRBJ1-1, with 8 bases lining up with TRBD1. V lost 3 bases to trimming and J lost 5 bases; unmatched junction nucleotides: 8. The CDR3 is 15 residues long. Germline CDR1 SGHNT, CDR2 YENEEA. In DNA form, the CDR3 reads TGTGCCAGCAGCTTCACCGGGACAGGAGGGACTGAAGCTTTCTTT. This encodes CASSFTGTGGTEAFF.

The chain recombines TRBV20-1 with TRBJ1-5, with 9 bases matching TRBD1. Germline V gene data show CDR1 as DFQATT and CDR2 as SNEGSKA (reference sequence). V lost 4 bases and J lost 3; bases outside the gene matches: 4. This CDR3 region has 14 residues. In DNA, the CDR3 is TGCAGTGCTATAGGGGACAGGGACAATCAGCCCCAGCATTTT. This encodes CSAIGDRDNQPQHF.

Only a few counts were recorded for this clonotype. CDR3 in amino acids: CASSQVSIGGELFF. The CDR3 DNA reads as TGCGCCAGCAGCCAAGTTTCAATAGGCGGGGAGCTGTTTTTT. The chain carries TRBV4-3 and TRBJ2-2; no reliable D call. V lost 1 base and J lost 7, with 10 bases in between. In germline, CDR1 is LGHNA, CDR2 YSLEER. The CDR3 totals 14 residues.

This clonotype was seen just once. The chain couples TRBV15 to TRBJ2-5; TRBD1 or TRBD2 may be the D gene (5 bases each). The CDR3 loop spans 18 amino acids. V gave up 3 bases and J gave up 4 bases, with 24 bases separating them. CDR1 is LNHNV and CDR2 is YYDKDF in the germline V gene (reference sequence). The CDR3 DNA reads TGTGCCACCAGCAGTGACGTGGTCAGGGCCCTAGCTCGAGAGACCCAGTACTTC. This translates into CATSSDVVRALARETQYF.

This chain uses TRBV6-2 or TRBV6-3 with TRBJ1-1; D unresolved. V was shortened by 2 bases and J by 1 base, with 11 bases between the two germline ends. Germline V gene data show CDR1 as MNHEY and CDR2 as SVGEGT. This CDR3 spans 15 amino acids. The CDR3 protein is CASSYDGRTNTEAFF. CDR3 bases: TGTGCCAGCAGTTACGACGGACGGACGAACACTGAAGCTTTCTTT.

V and J are TRBV5-1 and TRBJ2-3; TRBD1 agrees at 9 bases. CDR3 length: 14 residues. Germline V gene sequence: CDR1 SGHRS, CDR2 YFSETQ. Germline trimming cut 4 bases from V and 3 bases from J; bases unmatched to any gene: 3. The CDR3 DNA reads TGCGCCAGCAGCGGACAGGGGAGGACAGATACGCAGTATTTT. The encoded protein is CASSGQGRTDTQYF.

The CDR3, as DNA: TGTGCCAGCAGCTCGGGACTGTATAATGAAAAACTGTTTTTT. Protein: CASSSGLYNEKLFF. The chain has TRBV7-8 and TRBJ1-4; tentative D call: TRBD1 (5 bases). The germline V gene has CDR1 SGHVS and CDR2 FQNEAQ. This CDR3 is 14 amino acids long. V lost 4 bases, J lost 4 bases, and 10 bases lay in between.

This clonotype was seen a handful of times. V and J are TRBV7-2 and TRBJ1-3, with TRBD1 identical over 10 bases. CDR1 and CDR2 (germline): SGHTA, FQGNSA. V trimming: 2 bases; J trimming: 4 bases; junction bases outside the gene matches: 5. This CDR3 spans 16 amino acids. The CDR3 DNA is TGTGCCAGCAGCTTACGGACAGGGGGGATCGGAAACACCATATATTTT. Protein product: CASSLRTGGIGNTIYF.

The chain joins TRBV6-5 to TRBJ1-1; D remains unclear. The CDR3 has 13 residues. CDR1 is MNHEY and CDR2 is SVGAGI in the germline V gene. The V end was cut by 6 bases, the J end by 8 bases, with 16 bases between. Here the CDR3 DNA reads TGTGCCAGCAGGGGAGAGGCCCCCCGCGAAGCTTTCTTT. Translation gives CASRGEAPREAFF.

The chain recombines TRBV10-3 with TRBJ1-3, with D hard to call. This CDR3 is 16 amino acids long. Trimming pared 2 bases from V and 1 base from J, leaving 12 bases between. CDR1 is ENHRY and CDR2 is SYGVKD in the germline V gene. In DNA form, the CDR3 reads TGTGCCATCAGTGAGGATACGGCCCATTCTGGAAACACCATATATTTT. This encodes CAISEDTAHSGNTIYF.